This entry features one TCR beta chain sequence. The data are from a study of T cell repertoires in cytomegalovirus infection. Via MiXCR, TCRdb re-called the reads, giving one row per CDR3 protein. The sample holds hundreds of thousands of distinct CDR3 sequences; 20% to 25% are singletons and the top ten take approximately 8%. CDR3 length: 13 amino acids. CDR1 is MNHEY and CDR2 is SMNVEV in the germline V gene (reference sequence). Trimming took off 2 bases at V and 3 bases at J, with 5 bases between the two ends. This clonotype originated in a human donor in good health (CMV status not recorded). Some clones in this sample may be carry-over from other donors' samples. This chain links TRBV27 with TRBJ1-5; D ambiguous. Sequencing was done on a sample of CD8+ T cells from PBMCs. The CDR3 DNA follows: TGTGCCAGCAGTTTAAGATACAATCAGCCCCAGCATTTT. Protein sequence: CASSLRYNQPQHF.